This T cell receptor (beta chain) was sequenced during a study of blood T cell repertoires in COVID-19. Looking at the study overall: COVID-19 samples collected from the United States, Italy and Spain covered acute and convalescent phases. T cells, B-cell-depleted T cells, or PBMCs provided the cDNA or gDNA that served as material.

How the authors handled the data: Scientists estimated how many nucleated cells there were by amplifying reference gene primers. Assay: immunoSEQ multiplex PCR; the TCRdb copy retains only in-frame clones and omits some. For V, J and clone size, that table is used; D and trimming come from the DNA. The data hold 120,000 to 150,000 clones, with 80% observed a single time. V lost 5 bases and J lost 2; bases outside the gene matches: 7. This CDR3 region has 15 residues. Germline V lookup: CDR1 SNHLY, CDR2 FYNNEI. The chain uses TRBV2 and TRBJ2-5; 8 bases fit TRBD1. The sequence came from a man aged 55 to 70 with active or convalescent COVID-19. The sample consisted of peripheral blood. The CDR3 spells CASSLQGGSQETQYF. In DNA, the CDR3 is TGTGCCAGCAGTTTACAGGGGGGCAGTCAAGAGACCCAGTACTTC.